Listed below are T cell receptor beta chains from one sample, sequenced in a study of beta chain features in type 1 diabetes. The repertoire was sequenced with immunoSEQ multiplex PCR; TCRdb's copy has only in-frame clones and lacks some. The profile shows about 700,000 clones, around an eighth of them singletons. Sequencing was performed on naive CD4+ T cells from blood. The receptors were gathered from a man aged 18 to 29 with type 1 diabetes. The CDR3 runs from the conserved cysteine through the conserved F or W. D genes are given only for firm matches. The listing skips clone size in some rows; elsewhere it reads once, few, many or a size class.

>13|NA|TRBV5-1|few|TRBJ1-1
CASSLKGEVEAFF
TGCGCCAGCAGCTTGAAAGGGGAGGTCGAAGCTTTCTTT
>12|NA|TRBV29-1|NA|TRBJ2-3
CSVEGGADTQYF
TGCAGCGTTGAAGGAGGGGCAGATACGCAGTATTTT
>17|NA|TRBV18|NA|TRBJ1-3
CASSPALQSFSGNTIYF
TGTGCCAGCTCACCCGCCCTACAGTCTTTCTCTGGAAACACCATATATTTT
>15|NA|TRBV7-9|NA|TRBJ2-1
CASSLAGGTYNEQFF
TGTGCCAGCAGCTTAGCGGGGGGAACGTACAATGAGCAGTTCTTC
>13|TRBD1|TRBV30|NA|TRBJ1-1
CASIGQGSAEAFF
TGTGCCTCCATCGGACAGGGATCGGCTGAAGCTTTCTTT
>13|TRBD2|TRBV7-9|NA|TRBJ2-5
CASSLSGGETQYF
TGTGCCAGCAGCTTATCGGGAGGCGAGACCCAGTACTTC
>14|TRBD2|TRBV28|NA|TRBJ2-7
CASEKGGTSDEQYF
TGTGCCAGCGAAAAGGGAGGGACGTCTGACGAGCAGTACTTC
>10|NA|TRBV30|NA|TRBJ1-2
CAWSGQGYTF
TGTGCCTGGAGTGGGCAGGGCTACACCTTC
>13|NA|TRBV27|NA|TRBJ1-5
CASSLTYNQPQHF
TGTGCCAGCAGTTTAACATACAATCAGCCCCAGCATTTT
>13|NA|TRBV30|few|TRBJ1-5
CAWSVPGDQPQHF
TGTGCCTGGAGCGTCCCTGGGGATCAGCCCCAGCATTTT
>13|NA|TRBV29-1|NA|TRBJ2-3
CSVEYGLVDTQYF
TGCAGCGTTGAGTATGGGTTGGTCGATACGCAGTATTTT
>14|NA|TRBV30|few|TRBJ1-4
CAWNARGIYEKLFF
TGTGCCTGGAATGCGCGGGGAATCTATGAAAAACTGTTTTTT
>16|TRBD2|TRBV11-3|NA|TRBJ2-1
CASSLDQSYGGNEQFF
TGTGCCAGCAGCTTAGATCAGTCTTACGGGGGGAATGAGCAGTTCTTC
>17|TRBD1|TRBV7-2|few|TRBJ1-2
CASTKGGQGAQSYGYTF
TGTGCCAGCACCAAAGGGGGACAGGGGGCTCAATCCTATGGCTACACCTTC
>14|TRBD1|TRBV30|few|TRBJ2-3
CAWSGGQGADTQYF
TGTGCCTGGAGTGGTGGACAGGGTGCAGATACGCAGTATTTT
>12|NA|TRBV2|few|TRBJ2-7
CASSPSGYEQYF
TGTGCCAGCAGTCCGAGCGGCTACGAGCAGTACTTC
>13|NA|TRBV7-2|NA|TRBJ1-1
CASSSQPRGEAFF
TGTGCCAGCAGCTCCCAACCGAGGGGGGAAGCTTTCTTT
>12|NA|TRBV18|few|TRBJ2-7
CASSSSSYEQYF
TGTGCCAGCTCTTCTAGCTCCTACGAGCAGTACTTC
>17|NA|TRBV7-2|few|TRBJ2-3
CASSLVGTLTRTDTQYF
TGTGCCAGCAGCTTAGTCGGGACTTTGACCCGTACAGATACGCAGTATTTT
>14|NA|TRBV5-1|NA|TRBJ2-7
CASSFSGVDEHEYF
TGCGCCAGCAGCTTTTCAGGGGTCGACGAGCATGAGTACTTC
>14|NA|TRBV30|few|TRBJ1-6
CAWSVQGWNSPLHF
TGTGCCTGGAGTGTACAGGGATGGAATTCACCCCTCCACTTT
>15|TRBD1|TRBV6-6|few|TRBJ2-7
CASSDGTGIVDEQYF
TGTGCCAGCAGTGACGGGACAGGGATCGTGGACGAGCAGTACTTC
>14|NA|TRBV30|NA|TRBJ1-2
CAWSLASFNYGYTF
TGTGCCTGGAGTTTGGCATCCTTTAACTATGGCTACACCTTC
>15|TRBD1|TRBV10-3|few|TRBJ1-4
CAISSTGGPNEKLFF
TGTGCCATCAGTAGTACAGGGGGCCCTAATGAAAAACTGTTTTTT
>12|NA|TRBV29-1|few|TRBJ1-2
CSVDRVGDGYTF
TGCAGCGTTGATAGGGTCGGGGACGGCTACACCTTC
>12|NA|TRBV11-1|few|TRBJ2-7
CASSLKFHEQYF
TGTGCCAGCAGCTTAAAGTTCCACGAGCAGTACTTC
>13|NA|TRBV4-1|few|TRBJ1-2
CASSQREGYGYTF
TGCGCCAGCAGCCAAAGGGAAGGCTATGGCTACACCTTC
>15|NA|TRBV30|few|TRBJ1-4
CAWSVQAVDVGGLFF
TGTGCCTGGAGTGTACAAGCGGTGGACGTCGGTGGACTGTTTTTT
>12|NA|TRBV28|few|TRBJ2-3
CASSWGTDTQYF
TGTGCCAGCAGTTGGGGCACAGATACGCAGTATTTT
>13|NA|TRBV19|few|TRBJ2-7
CASSAQGTYEQYF
TGTGCCAGTAGTGCGCAGGGGACCTACGAGCAGTACTTC
>13|NA|TRBV29-1|few|TRBJ1-2
CSVGGGTGYGYTF
TGCAGCGTTGGTGGTGGGACGGGCTATGGCTACACCTTC
>12|NA|TRBV10-3|NA|TRBJ2-5
CAIAGSGETQYF
TGTGCCATCGCGGGCTCAGGGGAGACCCAGTACTTC
>12|NA|TRBV10-3|NA|TRBJ1-2
CAISAVEGSYTF
TGTGCCATCAGTGCAGTCGAGGGGAGCTACACCTTC
>15|NA|TRBV18|NA|TRBJ2-4
CASSPRWGDENIQYF
TGTGCCAGCTCACCAAGGTGGGGAGATGAGAACATTCAGTACTTC
>16|TRBD1|TRBV19|NA|TRBJ1-5
CASSIAWTGGNQPQHF
TGTGCCAGTAGTATAGCGTGGACAGGGGGCAATCAGCCCCAGCATTTT
>15|TRBD1|TRBV4-1|NA|TRBJ1-1
CASSRQDRAYTEAFF
TGCGCCAGCAGCCGGCAGGACAGGGCTTACACTGAAGCTTTCTTT
>13|NA|TRBV5-1|few|TRBJ1-1
CASSLEGNTEAFF
TGCGCCAGCAGCTTGGAAGGAAACACTGAAGCTTTCTTT
>14|TRBD1|TRBV7-9|few|TRBJ2-7
CASSTGTETYEQYF
TGTGCCAGCAGTACCGGGACAGAAACCTACGAGCAGTACTTC
>14|NA|TRBV4-1|few|TRBJ1-1
CASSQRGPISEAFF
TGCGCCAGCAGCCAACGAGGGCCCATCTCTGAAGCTTTCTTT
>12|NA|TRBV7-9|few|TRBJ2-7
CASSPSNYEQYF
TGTGCCAGCAGCCCATCCAACTACGAGCAGTACTTC
>13|NA|TRBV25-1|NA|TRBJ1-6
CASSRTDNSPLHF
TGTGCCAGCAGTCGAACAGATAATTCACCCCTCCACTTT